These 3 T cell receptor beta chains were sequenced from one sample in a study of T cell responses to AZD1222 COVID-19 vaccine. Only in-frame clones appear in the TCRdb table, and some are missing; sequencing was by immunoSEQ multiplex PCR. This table has some 120,000 clones, less than 95% appearing once. The specimen comprised peripheral blood, sampled on day 0 of MenACWY control vaccination. The receptors originated from an adult in good health.

This clone was counted a few times. The V gene is TRBV10-1, the J gene TRBJ2-2; 7 bases agree with TRBD1. The V segment lost 5 bases and the J segment 3 bases; nucleotides outside the gene matches: 3. Germline lookup yields CDR1 WNHNN and CDR2 SYGVQD (reference sequence). The CDR3 consists of 14 residues. The chain's CDR3 is CASSTGEHTGELFF. For the CDR3, the DNA is TGCGCCAGCAGTACAGGGGAGCACACCGGGGAGCTGTTTTTT.

The CDR3 region is CASSPGTSGAFGHTQYF. CDR3 nucleotide sequence: TGTGCCAGCAGCCCAGGGACTAGCGGGGCCTTTGGACATACGCAGTATTTT. The chain is built from TRBV5-4 and TRBJ2-3, with 13 bases matching TRBD2. The CDR3 has 17 amino acids. V gave up 4 bases and J gave up 7 bases; unmatched junction bases: 12. CDR1 is SGHNT, CDR2 YYREEE, per germline (reference sequence).

This clone has a handful of counts. The chain has TRBV29-1 and TRBJ1-2, with D possibly matching TRBD1 (6 bases). CDR1 and CDR2 from the germline V gene are SQVTM and ANQGSEA. There are 18 residues in the CDR3. V lost 4 bases and J lost 0, with 24 bases in between. The CDR3 DNA follows: TGCAGCGTTGGGGGGGCAGGCTCTGGCCCCACTCCTAACTATGGCTACACCTTC. Translation: CSVGGAGSGPTPNYGYTF.